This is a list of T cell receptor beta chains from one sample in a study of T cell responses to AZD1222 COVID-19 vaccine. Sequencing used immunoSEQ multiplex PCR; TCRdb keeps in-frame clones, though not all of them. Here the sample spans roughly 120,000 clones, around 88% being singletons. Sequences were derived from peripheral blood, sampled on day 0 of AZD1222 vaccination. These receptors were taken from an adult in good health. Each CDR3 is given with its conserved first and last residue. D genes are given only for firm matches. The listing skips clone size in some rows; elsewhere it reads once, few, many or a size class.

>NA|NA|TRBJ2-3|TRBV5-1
TGCGCCAGCAGCTTAGACCGCACAGATACGCAGTATTTT
CASSLDRTDTQYF
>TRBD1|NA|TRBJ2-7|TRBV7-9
TGTGCCAGCAGCCCCCGGGACAGGGGATCCTACGAGCAGTACTTC
CASSPRDRGSYEQYF
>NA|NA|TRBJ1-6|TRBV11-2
TGTGCCAGCAGCTTATCAGAATCTTCACCCCTCCACTTT
CASSLSESSPLHF
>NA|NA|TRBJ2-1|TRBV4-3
TGCGCCAGCAGCCAAGAAGGGGTGGGTGAGCAGTTCTTC
CASSQEGVGEQFF
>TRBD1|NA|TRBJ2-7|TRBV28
TGTGCCAGCAGTTTCGGACAGGGTGGCGAGCAGTACTTC
CASSFGQGGEQYF
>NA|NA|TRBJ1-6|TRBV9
TGTGCCAGCAGCGTAGCAAATTCACCCCTCCACTTT
CASSVANSPLHF
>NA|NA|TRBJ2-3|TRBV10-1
TGCGCCAGCAGCGAGGAGGGGGCAACAGATACGCAGTATTTT
CASSEEGATDTQYF
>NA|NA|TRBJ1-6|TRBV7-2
TGTGCCAGCAGCGTCGGACAGCAGAATTCACCCCTCCACTTT
CASSVGQQNSPLHF
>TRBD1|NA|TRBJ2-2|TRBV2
TGTGCCAGCAGAGGGACAGGGGCCACCGGGGAGCTGTTTTTT
CASRGTGATGELFF
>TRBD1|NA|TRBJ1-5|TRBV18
TGTGCCAGCTCCCCCGGACAGGGGGGCGATCAGCCCCAGCATTTT
CASSPGQGGDQPQHF
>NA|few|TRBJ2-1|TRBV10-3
TGTGCCATCAGTGACGGGACCAAAATCGACAATGAGCAGTTCTTC
CAISDGTKIDNEQFF
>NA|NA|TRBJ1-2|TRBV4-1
TGCGCCAGCAGTATCGAAGGGATTGGCTCCTATGGCTACACCTTC
CASSIEGIGSYGYTF
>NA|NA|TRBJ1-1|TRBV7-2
TGTGCCAGCAGCTGGGGGGGCGGGAACACTGAAGCTTTCTTT
CASSWGGGNTEAFF
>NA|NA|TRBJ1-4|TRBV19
TGTGCCAGTAAGGTGACTGCAACTAATGAAAAACTGTTTTTT
CASKVTATNEKLFF
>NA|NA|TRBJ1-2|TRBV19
TGTGCCAGTAGTACCCAACGTTTACCCGCCAGTGGCTACACCTTC
CASSTQRLPASGYTF
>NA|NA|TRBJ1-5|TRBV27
TGTGCCAGCAGTTCTAAAGAGAATCAGCCCCAGCATTTT
CASSSKENQPQHF
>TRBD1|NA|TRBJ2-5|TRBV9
TGTGCCAGCAGCCCCGACAGGGGGCGAGAGACCCAGTACTTC
CASSPDRGRETQYF
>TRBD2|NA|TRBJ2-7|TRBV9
TGTGCCAGCAGCCCCGCAGCGGGGATCTCCCACGAGCAGTACTTC
CASSPAAGISHEQYF
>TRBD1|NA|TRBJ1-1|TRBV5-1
TGCGCCAGCAGCTGGTCGACAGGGATGAACACTGAAGCTTTCTTT
CASSWSTGMNTEAFF
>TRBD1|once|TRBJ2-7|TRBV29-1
TGCAGCGTCTCCGCCGCGGACAGGGGTTCCTACGAGCAGTACTTC
CSVSAADRGSYEQYF
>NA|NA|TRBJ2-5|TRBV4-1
TGCGCCAGCAGCCAAGATCCGGCTAACCAAGAGACCCAGTACTTC
CASSQDPANQETQYF
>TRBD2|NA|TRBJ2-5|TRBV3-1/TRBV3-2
TGTGCCAGCAGCCAAGCGCTAGCGGGGAGAGAGACCCAGTACTTC
CASSQALAGRETQYF
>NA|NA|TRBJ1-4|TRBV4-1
TGCGCCAGCAGCTTGAACCCGGGGCCCGATGAAAAACTGTTTTTT
CASSLNPGPDEKLFF
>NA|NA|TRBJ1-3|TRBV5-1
TGCGCCACCCGACCTGCCTCAGGAAACACCATCTATTTT
CATRPASGNTIYF
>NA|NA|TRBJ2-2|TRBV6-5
TGTGCCAGCAGACTAGCAGGGTTCCCCGGGGAGCTGTTTTTT
CASRLAGFPGELFF
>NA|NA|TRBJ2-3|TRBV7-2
TGTGCCAGCAGCTTAGCGATTAGCGTCCCACCAGATACGCAGTATTTT
CASSLAISVPPDTQYF
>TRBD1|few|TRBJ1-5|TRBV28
TGTGCCAGCCGCTTAACGGACAGGAGCAATCAGCCCCAGCATTTT
CASRLTDRSNQPQHF
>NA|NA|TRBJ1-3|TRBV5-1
TGCGCCAGCAGCATGGGAGGTATAGCTGGAAACACCATATATTTT
CASSMGGIAGNTIYF
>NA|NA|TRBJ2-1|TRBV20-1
TGCAGTGCTAGTCGGGCAGAATACAATGAGCAGTTCTTC
CSASRAEYNEQFF
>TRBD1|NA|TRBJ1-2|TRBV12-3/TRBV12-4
TGTGCCAGCAGGACAGGGTGGGGCTACACCTTC
CASRTGWGYTF
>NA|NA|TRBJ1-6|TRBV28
TGTGCCAGCAGTTTGGGCCTTCGCCCACCCCTCCACTTT
CASSLGLRPPLHF
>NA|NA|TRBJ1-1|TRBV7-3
TGTGCCAGCAGCCTGTACATGAACACTGAAGCTTTCTTT
CASSLYMNTEAFF
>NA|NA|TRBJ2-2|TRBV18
TGTGCCAGCTCACCAGGAGTTTACACCGGGGAGCTGTTTTTT
CASSPGVYTGELFF
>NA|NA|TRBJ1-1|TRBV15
TGTGCCACCAGCAGAGTCCCACAGCACACTGAAGCTTTCTTT
CATSRVPQHTEAFF
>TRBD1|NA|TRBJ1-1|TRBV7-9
TGTGCCAGCAGCTTAGAGCGGACAGGGGGAGCTTTCTTT
CASSLERTGGAFF
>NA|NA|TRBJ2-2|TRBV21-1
TGTGCCAGCAGCATTAGTTACACCGGGGAGCTGTTTTTT
CASSISYTGELFF
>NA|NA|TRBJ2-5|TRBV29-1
TGCAGCGTCGCGGAGGGTGGGGAGACCCAGTACTTC
CSVAEGGETQYF
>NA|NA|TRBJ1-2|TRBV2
TGTGCCAGCAGGGCCGGGGCCGCATTGAATTATGGCTACACCTTC
CASRAGAALNYGYTF
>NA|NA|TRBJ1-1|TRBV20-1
TGCAGTGCTAGTTTCACGAACACTGAAGCTTTCTTT
CSASFTNTEAFF
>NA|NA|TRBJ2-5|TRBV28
TGTGCCAGCAGTACTACAGGGAGGGAGACCCAGTACTTC
CASSTTGRETQYF
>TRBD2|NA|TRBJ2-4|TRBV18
TGTGCCAGCTCACCACGTGGACTAGGAAACATTCAGTACTTC
CASSPRGLGNIQYF